By frequency in the sample, the clone carrying this T cell receptor beta chain is medium-sized. Its antigen is unidentified. These data come from a study of prognosis after radiotherapy for stage I lung cancer. Study results and caveats: Samples before stereotactic body radiation therapy had more unique TCR clones (median roughly 10,000 versus 7,000). Patients' TRBV and TRBJ gene usage reportedly differed by presence or absence of metastases.

The CDR3 loop spans 12 amino acids. V was pared by 2 bases and J by 8 bases, with 9 bases between. The V gene's germline CDR1 is MNHNS and CDR2 SASEGT. It was by two-round multiplex PCR that TCR beta CDR3 was amplified from genomic DNA. Primers targeting each individual TRBV and TRBJ gene were applied in first-round PCR. TCRdb processed the multiplex PCR reads anew with MiXCR; each CDR3 protein has one entry. The sample lists approximately 15,000 distinct CDR3 sequences; around two fifths were seen once. The input for sequencing was PBMCs, taken before or after stereotactic body radiation therapy (not recorded which). The V and J genes are TRBV6-1 and TRBJ1-2; D is ambiguous. The TCR was taken from a donor of 50 years or more with non-small cell lung cancer. The CDR3 spells CASSEIRGGYTF. DNA for the CDR3: TGTGCCAGCAGTGAAATCCGAGGAGGCTACACCTTC.